This is a list of T cell receptor beta chains from one sample in a study of blood T cell repertoires in COVID-19. Generated by immunoSEQ multiplex PCR, the TCRdb table keeps only in-frame clones and is missing some. The data show approximately 250,000 clones, with 85% to 90% seen just once and around 3.6% held by the top ten. The sequencing input was peripheral blood. The receptors originated from a man between 18 and 29 years old with active or convalescent COVID-19. CDR3s include the opening cysteine and the closing phenylalanine or tryptophan. A D gene is named only where the DNA matches it firmly. Size tells how often a clone was seen (once, few, many) or the class of an expanded clone, and some rows leave it out.

abundance	d_gene	j_gene	v_gene	CDR3aa	CDR3nt
.	TRBD1	TRBJ2-6	TRBV14	CASSPTTGGLFGANVLTF	TGTGCCAGCAGCCCTACGACAGGGGGTTTATTTGGGGCCAACGTCCTGACTTTC
.	TRBD1	TRBJ1-2	TRBV18	CASSPIGGDSNYGYTF	TGTGCCAGCTCACCAATCGGTGGGGACAGTAACTATGGCTACACCTTC
.	.	TRBJ1-4	TRBV19	CASSRDKGEKLFF	TGTGCCAGTAGTCGGGACAAAGGGGAAAAACTGTTTTTT
.	.	TRBJ1-1	TRBV5-5	CASSLVMLGGTPFGEAFF	TGTGCCAGCAGCTTGGTTATGTTGGGGGGTACCCCTTTCGGTGAAGCTTTCTTT
.	TRBD1	TRBJ1-2	TRBV11-2	CASSLDTRTGLGYTF	TGTGCCAGCAGCTTAGATACCCGGACAGGGCTTGGCTACACCTTC
.	TRBD1	TRBJ2-4	TRBV5-6	CASSPLGRGGGSVNIQYF	TGTGCCAGCAGCCCACTGGGGCGAGGGGGCGGTTCCGTAAACATTCAGTACTTC
.	.	TRBJ2-1	TRBV11-1	CASSFRAYEQFF	TGTGCCAGCAGTTTCAGAGCGTATGAGCAGTTCTTC
.	.	TRBJ1-5	TRBV2	CASSDLRTGAQHF	TGTGCCAGCAGTGACCTTAGGACGGGGGCCCAGCATTTT
.	TRBD2	TRBJ2-3	TRBV9	CASSVAFSGGDTQYF	TGTGCCAGCAGCGTAGCTTTTAGCGGGGGAGATACGCAGTATTTT
.	.	TRBJ1-1	TRBV4-3	CASSQDGHSLVGGNTEAFF	TGCGCCAGCAGCCAAGATGGTCACAGCTTGGTCGGTGGGAACACTGAAGCTTTCTTT
once	.	TRBJ1-6	TRBV5-1	CASSLLPGNTNSPLHF	TGCGCCAGCAGCTTACTACCAGGGAATACTAATTCACCCCTCCACTTT
.	.	TRBJ2-5	TRBV15	CATSPRTEEETQYF	TGTGCCACCAGCCCCCGAACAGAAGAAGAGACCCAGTACTTC
.	.	TRBJ2-2	TRBV9	CASSPSSEGELFF	TGTGCCAGCAGCCCTTCTAGCGAAGGGGAGCTGTTTTTT
.	.	TRBJ2-1	TRBV3-1/TRBV3-2	CASSLQVNPQFF	TGTGCCAGCAGCCTGCAGGTAAACCCCCAGTTCTTC
.	.	TRBJ1-6	TRBV3-1/TRBV3-2	CASSQEAGNSPLHF	TGTGCCAGCAGCCAAGAGGCGGGGAATTCACCCCTCCACTTT
.	.	TRBJ2-3	TRBV12-3/TRBV12-4	CASSTQEVDTQYF	TGTGCCAGCAGCACCCAGGAGGTGGATACGCAGTATTTT
.	.	TRBJ2-2	TRBV25-1	CASEKLAGELFF	TGTGCCAGCGAGAAATTGGCCGGGGAGCTGTTTTTT
once	.	TRBJ2-1	TRBV11-3	CASHPRGQDNEQFF	TGTGCCTCTCACCCTAGGGGCCAAGACAATGAGCAGTTCTTC
.	.	TRBJ1-2	TRBV15	CATSWDKAFYGYTF	TGTGCCACCAGTTGGGACAAGGCTTTCTATGGCTACACCTTC
.	TRBD1	TRBJ1-2	TRBV7-2	CASSPPGQGNGYTF	TGTGCCAGCAGCCCCCCGGGACAGGGAAACGGCTACACCTTC
.	.	TRBJ2-7	TRBV9	CASSVGVTGSSYEQYF	TGTGCCAGCAGCGTTGGGGTGACCGGGAGCTCCTACGAGCAGTACTTC
.	TRBD1	TRBJ2-2	TRBV19	CASSILDRGLTGELFF	TGTGCCAGTAGTATCCTAGACAGGGGGCTCACCGGGGAGCTGTTTTTT
.	.	TRBJ1-1	TRBV4-3	CASSDLIGAVSEAFF	TGCGCCAGCAGCGATCTCATCGGAGCGGTGTCTGAAGCTTTCTTT
.	.	TRBJ2-1	TRBV10-3	CAISESREIPYNEQFF	TGTGCCATCAGTGAGTCGAGAGAGATCCCCTACAATGAGCAGTTCTTC
.	.	TRBJ2-5	TRBV5-1	CASRNRETQYF	TGCGCCAGCAGAAACAGGGAGACCCAGTACTTC
.	.	TRBJ1-1	TRBV6-5	CASSMEITEAFF	TGTGCCAGCAGCATGGAGATCACTGAAGCTTTCTTT
once	.	TRBJ2-1	TRBV5-1	CASSSGFANNEQFF	TGCGCCAGCAGCTCGGGGTTTGCTAACAATGAGCAGTTCTTC
.	.	TRBJ2-7	TRBV11-2	CASSATSTGISYEQYF	TGTGCCAGCAGCGCCACCTCGACGGGAATCTCCTACGAGCAGTACTTC
.	.	TRBJ1-3	TRBV12-5	CASGSPEGVYSGNTIYF	TGTGCTAGTGGTTCCCCAGAGGGGGTTTACTCTGGAAACACCATATATTTT
.	.	TRBJ1-3	TRBV9	CASSVDPGSIPTGNTIYF	TGTGCCAGCAGCGTAGACCCAGGATCCATCCCCACTGGAAACACCATATATTTT
.	.	TRBJ2-2	TRBV24-1	CATSGASDNTGELFF	TGTGCCACCAGTGGGGCTAGCGACAACACCGGGGAGCTGTTTTTT
.	TRBD1	TRBJ1-2	TRBV28	CASSLGQGGYGYTF	TGTGCCAGCAGCCTAGGACAGGGAGGCTATGGCTACACCTTC
.	.	TRBJ2-5	TRBV6-1	CASSDRNSQETQYF	TGTGCCAGCAGTGACAGAAACAGCCAAGAGACCCAGTACTTC
.	.	TRBJ1-2	TRBV5-1	CASSLEEGAGGYTF	TGCGCCAGCAGCTTGGAGGAGGGCGCGGGTGGCTACACCTTC
.	.	TRBJ2-7	TRBV28	CASNQRSSYEQYF	TGTGCCAGCAATCAGCGGAGCTCCTACGAGCAGTACTTC
.	.	TRBJ2-6	TRBV6-6	CASVPGTGANVLTF	TGTGCCAGCGTACCGGGGACTGGGGCCAACGTCCTGACTTTC
few	.	TRBJ2-7	TRBV4-2	CASSQVGAAYEQYF	TGTGCCAGCAGCCAAGTTGGAGCGGCCTACGAGCAGTACTTC
.	TRBD2	TRBJ2-3	TRBV28	CASSALSSGGVTDTQYF	TGTGCCAGCAGTGCTCTTTCTAGCGGGGGGGTAACAGATACGCAGTATTTT
.	.	TRBJ1-5	TRBV15	CATSRDQQPQHF	TGTGCCACCAGCAGAGATCAACAGCCCCAGCATTTT
.	TRBD2	TRBJ2-5	TRBV4-1	CASSQVGGQETQYF	TGCGCCAGCAGCCAAGTGGGGGGGCAAGAGACCCAGTACTTC
few	.	TRBJ2-7	TRBV2	CASLVRGKGGQQTYEQYF	TGTGCCAGCCTAGTTAGGGGGAAGGGCGGCCAACAAACCTACGAGCAGTACTTC
.	.	TRBJ1-3	TRBV14	CASSQESDSGNTIYF	TGTGCCAGCAGCCAAGAGTCAGACTCTGGAAACACCATATATTTT
.	.	TRBJ2-7	TRBV19	CASSIGVQWEQYF	TGTGCCAGTAGTATCGGGGTCCAGTGGGAGCAGTACTTC
.	.	TRBJ1-5	TRBV5-5	CASSLEGGQPQHF	TGTGCCAGCAGCTTGGAGGGGGGGCAGCCCCAGCATTTT
.	TRBD1	TRBJ2-7	TRBV29-1	CSVRNRGSYEQYF	TGCAGCGTCCGGAACAGGGGGTCCTACGAGCAGTACTTC
.	TRBD2	TRBJ2-3	TRBV11-3	CASSSPLAGVESDTQYF	TGTGCCAGCAGCTCCCCCCTAGCGGGAGTTGAATCAGATACGCAGTATTTT
.	.	TRBJ2-1	TRBV12-3/TRBV12-4	CASSEQGNEQFF	TGTGCCAGCAGTGAACAGGGTAATGAGCAGTTCTTC
.	TRBD2	TRBJ2-3	TRBV18	CASSVRTSGGGDTQYF	TGTGCCAGCTCAGTACGGACTAGCGGGGGCGGAGATACGCAGTATTTT
many	TRBD1	TRBJ2-1	TRBV7-3	CASSFGQGDHNEQFF	TGTGCCAGCAGCTTCGGGCAGGGGGACCACAATGAGCAGTTCTTC
once	TRBD1	TRBJ1-5	TRBV2	CASGTERTQPQHF	TGTGCCAGCGGGACAGAAAGGACTCAGCCCCAGCATTTT
many	TRBD1	TRBJ2-7	TRBV28	CASTGTGTTYEQYF	TGTGCCAGTACCGGGACAGGGACCACCTACGAGCAGTACTTC
.	.	TRBJ1-5	TRBV19	CASNGRDNQPQHF	TGTGCCAGTAACGGGAGGGACAATCAGCCCCAGCATTTT
.	TRBD1	TRBJ1-1	TRBV11-2	CASSRTLRPGGLNTEAFF	TGTGCCAGCAGCCGAACCTTGAGGCCAGGGGGCCTGAACACTGAAGCTTTCTTT
once	TRBD2	TRBJ2-3	TRBV7-3	CASSLAGGRAGTDTQYF	TGTGCCAGCAGCTTAGCCGGCGGGAGGGCCGGAACAGATACGCAGTATTTT
few	.	TRBJ2-7	TRBV5-4	CASSLDSGYEQYF	TGTGCCAGCAGCTTGGACAGCGGGTACGAGCAGTACTTC
once	TRBD1	TRBJ2-7	TRBV28	CASRSQGESSYEQYF	TGTGCCAGCAGATCACAGGGGGAGAGCTCCTACGAGCAGTACTTC
.	.	TRBJ2-7	TRBV4-1	CASSQVVGGAYEQYF	TGCGCCAGCAGCCAAGTGGTCGGAGGAGCCTACGAGCAGTACTTC
.	.	TRBJ2-1	TRBV5-1	CASSLTPSSNEQFF	TGCGCCAGCAGCTTGACCCCCAGTTCAAATGAGCAGTTCTTC
.	TRBD2	TRBJ2-1	TRBV5-5	CASSSSGMANPYNEQFF	TGTGCCAGCAGCTCTAGCGGGATGGCCAACCCCTACAATGAGCAGTTCTTC
.	TRBD1	TRBJ2-7	TRBV5-5	CASSEPGTASSYEQYF	TGTGCCAGCAGCGAACCGGGGACAGCGAGCTCCTACGAGCAGTACTTC